This T cell receptor beta chain was documented in a study of early T cells in non-severe SARS-CoV-2 infection. A single record per CDR3 protein comes from TCRdb applying MiXCR to the 5' RACE reads. The sample lists roughly 61,000 distinct CDR3 sequences; over 7.5% were seen once. This clonotype was counted at least ten times. The CDR3 contains 13 residues. CDR1 is MNHEY, CDR2 SVGAGI, per germline. V was shortened by 0 bases and J by 4 bases, with 7 bases between the two germline ends. The V and J genes are TRBV6-5 and TRBJ2-7, with D hard to call. Source material: whole blood. This receptor was obtained from an adult who was a healthcare worker with PCR-confirmed SARS-CoV-2 infection or an uninfected control (not recorded which). The CDR3, as DNA: TGTGCCAGCAGTTACTCAGAGGATTACGAGCAGTACTTC. Amino acid sequence: CASSYSEDYEQYF.